This is a list of T cell receptor beta chains from one sample in a study of blood T cell repertoires in COVID-19. The repertoire was sequenced with immunoSEQ multiplex PCR; TCRdb's copy has only in-frame clones and lacks some. The sample gives 310,000 or so clones, around four fifths of which show up once; 0.95% to 1.5% is in the top ten. The sequencing input was peripheral blood. These receptors originate from a woman aged 45-59 years with acute or convalescent COVID-19. Each CDR3 is given with its conserved first and last residue. Clone size is not always given. Where it is, it says once, few, many or a class for expanded clones.

J,size,V,CDR3
TRBJ2-3,NA,TRBV13,CASSFSGTSGTHTDTQYF
TRBJ1-4,once,TRBV12-2,CASRLGRGQGGEKLFF
TRBJ1-4,NA,TRBV10-2,CASTRTGNEKLFF
TRBJ1-4,NA,TRBV28,CASSEQETNEKLFF
TRBJ1-1,few,TRBV3-1/TRBV3-2,CASSQQNTEAFF
TRBJ2-1,NA,TRBV6-5,CASSYRAGDNEQFF
TRBJ2-5,NA,TRBV5-1,CASSLGQGAVETQYF
TRBJ1-4,few,TRBV3-1/TRBV3-2,CASSQLRDRAIGNEKLFF
TRBJ1-4,once,TRBV5-1,CASSSQTANEKLFF
TRBJ2-7,NA,TRBV7-9,CASSSGLAEGSYEQYF
TRBJ1-5,NA,TRBV4-1,CASSQEGGQGLNQPQHF
TRBJ2-1,NA,TRBV6-5,CASMMTGGTEQFF
TRBJ1-2,NA,TRBV7-2,CASSLGGTLSNYGYTF
TRBJ2-1,once,TRBV27,CASSLKPGPYNEQFF
TRBJ2-7,NA,TRBV12-3/TRBV12-4,CASRDRGDYEQYF
TRBJ2-7,NA,TRBV28,CASSTTRTVIYEQYF
TRBJ1-4,NA,TRBV28,CASSLQGATNEKLFF
TRBJ1-2,NA,TRBV30,CAWSAAAGGNYGYTF
TRBJ1-2,NA,TRBV7-9,CASSLMALFSGYTF
TRBJ2-7,once,TRBV7-2,CASRPGTGSREQYF
TRBJ2-1,few,TRBV14,CASSQRLEQFF
TRBJ1-2,once,TRBV2,CASSKGGRVDGYTF
TRBJ2-3,NA,TRBV30,CACQASTDTQYF
TRBJ2-3,NA,TRBV5-4,CASSSLGGRDTQYF
TRBJ1-6,few,TRBV30,CAWRKHAGQGLIVRNSPLHF
TRBJ2-5,NA,TRBV3-1/TRBV3-2,CASSSDRPGTQYF
TRBJ2-2,NA,TRBV6-5,CASSYQGGAGELFF
TRBJ1-1,NA,TRBV10-3,CAISVDARVTEAFF
TRBJ2-4,NA,TRBV7-2,CASSYPSSGTNIQYF
TRBJ1-6,NA,TRBV19,CASSNQILNSPLHF
TRBJ1-2,NA,TRBV2,CASSETGQDLYGYTF
TRBJ1-4,NA,TRBV30,CAWGTGGQNEKLFF
TRBJ1-2,NA,TRBV9,CASSVARDYTF
TRBJ1-6,NA,TRBV6-1,CASSEALPRGRAYNSPLHF
TRBJ2-3,once,TRBV5-4,CASSVPTGQGTDTQYF
TRBJ1-1,NA,TRBV29-1,CSVVGGEVEAFF
TRBJ2-7,NA,TRBV5-1,CASSLVFRGGEQYF
TRBJ2-5,NA,TRBV3-1/TRBV3-2,CASSLYERSREEVETQYF
TRBJ1-4,NA,TRBV7-9,CASSLGQFNEKLFF
TRBJ1-1,NA,TRBV3-1/TRBV3-2,CASSQEPTRNTEAFF
TRBJ1-1,NA,TRBV15,CATSKGVGTEAFF
TRBJ2-1,NA,TRBV18,CASSPPSGRAREQFF